This T cell receptor (beta chain) was found in a study of blood T cell repertoires in COVID-19. Study-level background: Acute and convalescent COVID-19 specimens originated in the United States, Italy and Spain. PBMCs, B-cell-depleted T cells, or T cells provided the cDNA or gDNA that made up the material.

For this clone: No DNA is shown, since the ends of the CDR3 on it are uncertain; the CDR3 is the one TCRdb lists.

Germline V gene lookup returns CDR1 MNHEY and CDR2 SMNVEV (reference sequence). With termini counted, the CDR3 has 13 amino acids. Original methodology: Nucleated cell counts were estimated from reference gene primer amplification. The assay was immunoSEQ multiplex PCR, and TCRdb's table has in-frame clones only and misses some. The V and J calls and clone size come from that table; D and trimming were worked out from the DNA. The table has tens of thousands of clones, around 90% seen once. The V and J genes are TRBV27 and TRBJ1-2. The sample consisted of peripheral blood. The sequence derives from a man older than 75 with acute or convalescent COVID-19. CDR3 amino acids: CASSSSAGDGYTF.